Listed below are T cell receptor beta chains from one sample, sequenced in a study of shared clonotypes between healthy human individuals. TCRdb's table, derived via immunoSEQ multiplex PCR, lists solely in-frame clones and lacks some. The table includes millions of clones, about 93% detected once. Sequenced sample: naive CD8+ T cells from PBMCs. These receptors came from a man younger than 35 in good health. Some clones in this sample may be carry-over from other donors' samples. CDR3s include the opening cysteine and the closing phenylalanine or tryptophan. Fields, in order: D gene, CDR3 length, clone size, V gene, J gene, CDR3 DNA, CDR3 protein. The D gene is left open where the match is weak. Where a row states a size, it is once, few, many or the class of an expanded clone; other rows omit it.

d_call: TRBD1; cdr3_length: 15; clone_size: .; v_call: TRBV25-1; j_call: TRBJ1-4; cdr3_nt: TGTGCCAGCAGTGCGGACAGGCAATCAAATGAAAAACTGTTTTTT; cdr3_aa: CASSADRQSNEKLFF
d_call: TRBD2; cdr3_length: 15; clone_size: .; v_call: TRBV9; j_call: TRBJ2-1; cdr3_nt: TGTGCCAGCAGCGTTGGGGCTAGCGGGAACAATGAGCAGTTCTTC; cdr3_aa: CASSVGASGNNEQFF
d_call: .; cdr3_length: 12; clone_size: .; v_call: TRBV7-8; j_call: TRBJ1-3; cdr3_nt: TGTGCCAGCAGCTTCTCTGGAAACACCATATATTTT; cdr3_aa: CASSFSGNTIYF
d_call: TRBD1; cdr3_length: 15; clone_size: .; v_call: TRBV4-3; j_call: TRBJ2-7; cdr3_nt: TGCGCCAGCAGCCATGAGGGGGCGGCTCTCTACGAGCAGTACTTC; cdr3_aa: CASSHEGAALYEQYF
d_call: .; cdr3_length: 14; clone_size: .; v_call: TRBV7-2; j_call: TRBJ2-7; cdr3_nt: TGTGCCAGCAGCTTAGGACTACAGGTTTACGAGCAGTACTTC; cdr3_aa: CASSLGLQVYEQYF
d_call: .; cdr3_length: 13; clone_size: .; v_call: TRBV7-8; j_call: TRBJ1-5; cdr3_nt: TGTGCCAGCAGCCCGGGGGCTTATCAGCCCCAGCATTTT; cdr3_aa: CASSPGAYQPQHF
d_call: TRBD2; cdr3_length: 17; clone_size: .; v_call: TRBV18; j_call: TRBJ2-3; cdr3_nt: TGTGCCAGCTCACCACCGGGACTAGCGGGACCCCCCGATACGCAGTATTTT; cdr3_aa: CASSPPGLAGPPDTQYF
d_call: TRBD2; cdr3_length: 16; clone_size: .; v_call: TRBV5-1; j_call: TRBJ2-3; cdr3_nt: TGCGCCAGCAGCTCCGAGACTAGCGGCTACCTTCTGACGCAGTATTTT; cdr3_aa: CASSSETSGYLLTQYF
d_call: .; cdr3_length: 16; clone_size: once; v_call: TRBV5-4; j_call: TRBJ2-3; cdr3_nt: TGTGCCAGCAGCCATAAAGACAGGAATCTCGCAGATACGCAGTATTTT; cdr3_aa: CASSHKDRNLADTQYF
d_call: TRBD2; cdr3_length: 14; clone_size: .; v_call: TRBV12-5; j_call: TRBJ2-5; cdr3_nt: TGTGCTAGTGGCCCGGGACTAGCGGGGGAGACCCAGTACTTC; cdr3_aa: CASGPGLAGETQYF
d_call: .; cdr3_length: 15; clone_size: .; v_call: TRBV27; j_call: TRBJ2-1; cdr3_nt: TGTGCCAGCAGTGTAGGGATGACCTCCTACAATGAGCAGTTCTTC; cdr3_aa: CASSVGMTSYNEQFF
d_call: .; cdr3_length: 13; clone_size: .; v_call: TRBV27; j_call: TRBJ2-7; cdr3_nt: TGTGCCAGCAGTTTTTCCCCAAACTACGAGCAGTACTTC; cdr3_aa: CASSFSPNYEQYF
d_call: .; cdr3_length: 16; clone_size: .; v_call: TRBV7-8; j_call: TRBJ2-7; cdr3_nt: TGTGCCAGCAGCTTAGAAGGGCTAGACCATACCTACGAGCAGTACTTC; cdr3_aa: CASSLEGLDHTYEQYF
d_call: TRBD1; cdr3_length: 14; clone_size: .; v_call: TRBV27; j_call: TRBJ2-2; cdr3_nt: TGTGCCAGCAGGAACAGGGGGGTCACCGGGGAGCTGTTTTTT; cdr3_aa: CASRNRGVTGELFF
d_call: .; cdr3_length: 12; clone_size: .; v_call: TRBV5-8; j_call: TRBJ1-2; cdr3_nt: TGTGCCAGCAGCATAGAGTACTATGGCTACACCTTC; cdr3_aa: CASSIEYYGYTF
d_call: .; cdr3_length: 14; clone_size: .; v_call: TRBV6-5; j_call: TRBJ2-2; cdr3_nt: TGTGCCAGCAGTTCATACAGGGATGCCGGGGAGCTGTTTTTT; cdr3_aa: CASSSYRDAGELFF
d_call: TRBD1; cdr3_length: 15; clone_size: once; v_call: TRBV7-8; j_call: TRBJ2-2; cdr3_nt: TGTGCCAGCAGCTTGGGTATAGGGACAGGGGGGGAGCTGTTTTTT; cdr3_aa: CASSLGIGTGGELFF
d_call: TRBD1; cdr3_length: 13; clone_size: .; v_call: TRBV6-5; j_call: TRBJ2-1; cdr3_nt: TGTGCCAGCAGCTGGGACAGTTACAATGAGCAGTTCTTC; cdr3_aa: CASSWDSYNEQFF
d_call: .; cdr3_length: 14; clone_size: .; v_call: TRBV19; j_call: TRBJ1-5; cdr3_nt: TGTGCCAGTAGTATAGTGGGCGGAGGCCAGCCCCAGCATTTT; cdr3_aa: CASSIVGGGQPQHF
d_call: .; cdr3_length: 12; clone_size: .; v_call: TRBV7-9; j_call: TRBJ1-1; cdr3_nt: TGTGCCAGCAGAACGGGGAACACTGAAGCTTTCTTT; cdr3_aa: CASRTGNTEAFF
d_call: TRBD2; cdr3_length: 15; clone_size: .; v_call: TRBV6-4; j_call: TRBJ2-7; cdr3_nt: TGTGCCAGCAGTGCACGGGCGGGAGGTACCTACGAGCAGTACTTC; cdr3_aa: CASSARAGGTYEQYF
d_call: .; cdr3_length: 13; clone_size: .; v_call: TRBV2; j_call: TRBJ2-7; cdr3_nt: TGTGCCAGCAGTTTCGTCTCCCGGAACGAGCAGTACTTC; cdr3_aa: CASSFVSRNEQYF
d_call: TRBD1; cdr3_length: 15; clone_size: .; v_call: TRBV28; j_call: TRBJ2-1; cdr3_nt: TGTGCCAGCAGAATGACAGGGGTTATCTACAATGAGCAGTTCTTC; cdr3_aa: CASRMTGVIYNEQFF